In this sample, the clone carrying this TCR beta chain turned up many times. The record originates from a study of regulatory T cells in long-lasting Graves disease. Sample time point: persistent/refractory GD, antithyroid drugs over 5 years with positive TRAb. Preparation of the TCR library used RNA extracted from PBMCs. As a group, patients came from one endocrinology department in Xi'an, China. The TCR beta library used iRepertoire HTBI primers with Arm-PCR amplification of CDR3. One entry per CDR3 protein, called by TCRdb with MiXCR from the multiplex PCR reads. The repertoire holds a few hundred thousand distinct CDR3 sequences, with approximately 25% as singletons. Here the sequenced sample was peripheral blood mononuclear cells (PBMCs), taken when the disease was refractory, from a patient treated with antithyroid drugs. The receptor was isolated from a woman in her 40s with Graves disease.

CDR3 nucleotide sequence: TGTGCCAGCAGCTTATCTCCAGGGCTGGAGCAGTACTTC. It yields the protein CASSLSPGLEQYF. V and J are TRBV7-3 and TRBJ2-7; perhaps TRBD1 as D (5 bases). CDR3 length equals 13 residues. Germline CDR1 is SGHTA and CDR2 is FQGTGA. V was trimmed by 2 bases and J by 7 bases, leaving 12 bases between them.